The 31 T cell receptor beta chains below were found in one sample sequenced in a study of T cell responses to AZD1222 COVID-19 vaccine. Some clones are missing from TCRdb's copy, which holds only in-frame ones; the method was immunoSEQ multiplex PCR. The sample gives about 93,000 clones, roughly nine tenths of which show up once; under 3% is in the top ten. Source: peripheral blood, taken 28 days after the second AZD1222 dose. Receptors originate from an adult who received the AZD1222 COVID-19 vaccine.

The CDR3: CASSIWGRGKNEQYF. The CDR3 coding sequence is TGTGCCAGTAGTATTTGGGGGAGAGGGAAAAACGAGCAGTACTTC. The V gene is TRBV19, the J gene TRBJ2-7; perhaps D is TRBD1 or TRBD2 (5 bases each). This CDR3 comprises 15 residues. V was trimmed by 3 bases and J by 5 bases, leaving 17 bases between them. Looked up from germline, CDR1 is LNHDA and CDR2 is SQIVND (reference sequence).

This clone came up once. One junction end does not reproduce the germline sequence, and a read error may be involved. The chain's CDR3 is CASSYVKGRSAHF. In nucleotides, the CDR3 is TGTGCCAGCAGTTACGTCAAGGGGAGGTCCGCACACTTC. V usage is TRBV6-5 and J usage is TRBJ1-2, with D possibly TRBD1 on 5 matching bases. Germline V gene data show CDR1 as MNHEY and CDR2 as SVGAGI. This CDR3 comprises 13 residues.

The count of this clone is one. The chain recombines TRBV13 with TRBJ1-3; 10 bases agree with TRBD1. Trimming cost V 0 bases and J 2 bases; bases outside gene matches: 7. Germline V gene data show CDR1 as PRHDT and CDR2 as FYEKMQ (reference sequence). This CDR3 spans 18 amino acids. CDR3 nucleotide sequence: TGTGCCAGCAGCTTAGGCTGGACAGGGGGAGGGACTGGAAACACCATATATTTT. Translation: CASSLGWTGGGTGNTIYF. Together with reference TRBV13 and TRBJ1-3, the CDR3 gives the full variable domain: AAGVIQSPRHLIKEKRETATLKCYPIPRHDTVYWYQQGPGQDPQFLISFYEKMQSDKGSIPDRFSAQQFSDYHSELNMSSLELGDSALYFCASSLGWTGGGTGNTIYFGEGSWLTVV.

The V call is TRBV7-8, the J call TRBJ2-5, with a tentative D call TRBD2 (5 bases). Trimming cost V 5 bases and J 5 bases, with 18 bases left between them. The CDR3 spans 15 residues. From germline, CDR1 is SGHVS and CDR2 FQNEAQ. CDR3 bases: TGTGCCAGCAGCCGAAAGCGAACTAGATCCGAGACCCAGTACTTC. Protein sequence: CASSRKRTRSETQYF.

V and J are TRBV6-6 and TRBJ1-3, with TRBD1 matching 11 bases. There are 16 residues in the CDR3. Per germline, CDR1 MNHNY and CDR2 SVGAGI (reference sequence). V shed 6 bases and J 4 bases; nucleotides not matched to a gene: 8. The CDR3 reads CASSLDRGPSGNTIYF. The CDR3 DNA reads TGTGCCAGCAGCCTGGACAGGGGGCCTTCAGGAAACACCATATATTTT.

CDR3: CASSVDRVRYEQYF. CDR3 nucleotides: TGTGCCAGCAGTGTGGACAGGGTCAGGTACGAGCAGTACTTC. This chain uses TRBV27 with TRBJ2-7; 8 bases fit TRBD1. This CDR3 is built from 14 residues. The J segment lost 4 bases and the V segment lost 5 bases, leaving 7 bases of the junction unmatched. Per the germline V gene, CDR1 is MNHEY and CDR2 is SMNVEV (reference sequence).

The genes are TRBV27 and TRBJ2-1; 7 nucleotides agree with TRBD2. The ends lost 2 bases at V and 4 bases at J; junction bases unmatched: 11. Per the germline V gene, CDR1 is MNHEY and CDR2 is SMNVEV (reference sequence). The CDR3 contains 17 residues. CDR3 in DNA: TGTGCCAGCAGTTTAAAACGAAAGCGGGACTATTACAATGAGCAGTTCTTC. This gives the protein CASSLKRKRDYYNEQFF.

The rearrangement links TRBV6-5 to TRBJ2-5, with D possibly being TRBD1 (6 bases). V was clipped by 7 bases and J by 2 bases, with 14 bases between them. CDR1 is MNHEY, CDR2 SVGAGI, per germline. CDR3 size: 14 residues. CDR3 in DNA: TGTGCCAGCACTTTACAGGGTCCTCAAGAGACCCAGTACTTC. It specifies CASTLQGPQETQYF.

This sequence joins TRBV6-1 and TRBJ1-1; a possible D gene is TRBD1 (5 bases). Germline-derived CDR1 and CDR2 are MNHNS and SASEGT. The CDR3 is 14 amino acids. The V and J ends lost 3 bases and 4 bases respectively, with 12 bases between them. The CDR3 loop reads CASSELRVATEAFF. The CDR3 DNA is TGTGCCAGCAGTGAGCTCAGGGTAGCCACTGAAGCTTTCTTT.

This clone has only a few counts. This chain links TRBV12-3 or TRBV12-4 with TRBJ1-1; no clear D gene. Trimming pared 2 bases from V and 7 bases from J, leaving 11 bases between. CDR3 length: 13 amino acids. The CDR3 loop is CASSLRHLGEAFF. The CDR3 region has the DNA TGTGCCAGCAGTTTACGCCATCTCGGTGAAGCTTTCTTT.

The chain combines TRBV27 with TRBJ2-1; 10 nucleotides agree with TRBD2. V lost 2 bases, J lost 7 bases, and 11 bases stayed unmatched. The CDR3 runs 17 residues. Germline CDR1 MNHEY, CDR2 SMNVEV (reference sequence). The CDR3 DNA sequence: TGTGCCAGCAGTTTACCGCCCAGCGGGAGGGCAGGGAATGAGCAGTTCTTC. This codes for CASSLPPSGRAGNEQFF.

The chain couples TRBV9 to TRBJ1-1, with TRBD1 as a possible D gene (5 bases). Per the germline V gene, CDR1 is SGDLS and CDR2 is YYNGEE. This CDR3 contains 15 residues. V shed 4 bases and J shed 0 bases, with 13 bases lying between them. The CDR3 loop reads CASSLFQGVNTEAFF. The CDR3, as DNA: TGTGCCAGCAGCCTTTTCCAGGGAGTGAACACTGAAGCTTTCTTT.

This chain links TRBV13 with TRBJ1-1; 12 nucleotides align to TRBD1. Germline CDR1 and CDR2: PRHDT and FYEKMQ (reference sequence). This CDR3 region has 14 residues. The V segment lost 5 bases and the J segment 7 bases; nucleotides outside the gene matches: 5. CDR3 in amino acids: CASSGTGGANEAFF. CDR3 in DNA: TGTGCCAGCAGCGGGACAGGGGGCGCGAATGAAGCTTTCTTT. The whole variable domain, filled in from reference TRBV13 and TRBJ1-1, reads AAGVIQSPRHLIKEKRETATLKCYPIPRHDTVYWYQQGPGQDPQFLISFYEKMQSDKGSIPDRFSAQQFSDYHSELNMSSLELGDSALYFCASSGTGGANEAFFGQGTRLTVV.

This clone was recorded only once. The V gene is TRBV4-2, the J gene TRBJ2-1; no clear D. Trimming shortened V by 0 bases and J by 0 bases, and 9 bases separated the two germline ends. This CDR3 is 16 amino acids long. Germline CDR1 and CDR2: LGHNA and YNFKEQ. CDR3 DNA: TGTGCCAGCAGCCAAGACAGGTTGAACTCCTACAATGAGCAGTTCTTC. The encoded protein is CASSQDRLNSYNEQFF.

The chain employs TRBV2 and TRBJ1-5; D is unresolved. The CDR3 is 14 residues long. CDR1 is SNHLY and CDR2 is FYNNEI in the germline V gene. V lost 1 base and J lost 0, with 4 bases in between. CDR3 in DNA: TGTGCCAGCAGTGAAGGTTATAGCAATCAGCCCCAGCATTTT. This gives the protein CASSEGYSNQPQHF.

The chain has TRBV7-8 and TRBJ1-4, with TRBD1 as a possible D gene (6 bases). The CDR3 covers 14 residues. Trimming removed 5 bases at V and 8 bases at J, with 15 bases between. Germline CDR1 is SGHVS and CDR2 is FQNEAQ. The CDR3: CASSTTGFIEKLFF. CDR3 bases: TGTGCCAGCAGCACTACAGGGTTTATAGAAAAACTGTTTTTT.

This chain links TRBV18 with TRBJ2-1; D is perhaps TRBD1 (5 bases). The length of the CDR3 is 16 residues. Between the trimmed V and J ends, which lost 0 bases and 0 bases, there was a span of 9 bases. In germline, CDR1 is KGHSH, CDR2 LQKENI. The CDR3 is CASSPPQGSSYNEQFF. The DNA for the CDR3 is TGTGCCAGCTCACCACCCCAGGGTAGCTCCTACAATGAGCAGTTCTTC.

The rearrangement uses TRBV5-8 and TRBJ2-3; TRBD1 aligns across 8 bases. The trim removed 0 bases at V and 4 bases at J, leaving 19 bases unmatched. The CDR3 extends over 20 amino acids. Germline CDR1 SGHTS, CDR2 YDEGEE. The CDR3 sequence: CASSLVPGQEGYWGSDTQYF. The CDR3 DNA reads TGTGCCAGCAGCTTGGTCCCGGGACAGGAGGGGTATTGGGGGTCAGATACGCAGTATTTT.

This chain uses TRBV3-1 (or the pseudogene TRBV3-2) with TRBJ2-7; possible D gene TRBD2, 6 bases. V lost 0 bases and J 4 bases, leaving 13 bases between the germline ends. Looked up from germline, CDR1 is LGHDT and CDR2 is YNNKEL (reference sequence). The CDR3 has 15 amino acids. This CDR3 reads CASSQDRGLGYEQYF. The DNA of the CDR3 is TGTGCCAGCAGCCAAGATCGGGGGTTAGGGTACGAGCAGTACTTC.

This chain uses TRBV6-2 or TRBV6-3 with TRBJ1-6, with 7 nucleotides matching TRBD1. V gave up 4 bases and J gave up 7 bases; unmatched junction bases: 4. Looked up from germline, CDR1 is MNHEY and CDR2 is SVGEGT. The CDR3 has 14 residues. CDR3 sequence (DNA): TGTGCCAGCAGTTTGGGGACAGAGAATTCACCCCTCCACTTT. The encoded protein is CASSLGTENSPLHF.

V gene TRBV12-3 or TRBV12-4 combines with J gene TRBJ1-2; D perhaps matches TRBD1 (5 bases). V was pared by 6 bases and J by 7 bases, with 12 bases between. There are 12 residues in the CDR3. This CDR3 reads CASSGGSSGYTF. CDR3 bases: TGTGCCAGCAGCGGGGGAAGTAGTGGCTACACCTTC.

This clone appeared a few times. V gene TRBV5-4 combines with J gene TRBJ1-1; a possible D gene is TRBD1 (5 bases). With 1 base removed from V and 1 base from J, the gap between germline ends came to 8 bases. CDR3 size: 14 residues. CDR1 SGHNT and CDR2 YYREEE come from the germline V gene (reference sequence). The CDR3 sequence is CASSLIRGNTEAFF. CDR3 in DNA: TGTGCCAGCAGCTTGATTAGGGGGAACACTGAAGCTTTCTTT.

This chain joins TRBV7-9 and TRBJ1-1; D is unresolved. V was shortened by 3 bases and J by 0 bases, with 2 bases between the two germline ends. The CDR3 is 12 amino acids. The V gene's germline CDR1 is SEHNR and CDR2 FQNEAQ (reference sequence). The CDR3 DNA reads TGTGCCAGCAGCTTTGTGAACACTGAAGCTTTCTTT. It is translated as CASSFVNTEAFF.

The V and J genes are TRBV9 and TRBJ2-7; TRBD1 matches 7 bases. The CDR3 runs 15 residues. From germline, CDR1 is SGDLS and CDR2 YYNGEE. V gave up 3 bases and J gave up 0 bases; unmatched junction bases: 6. The CDR3 here is CASSARDSSSYEQYF. The DNA of the CDR3 is TGTGCCAGCAGCGCCCGGGACAGTAGCTCCTACGAGCAGTACTTC.

The rearrangement uses TRBV3-1 (or the pseudogene TRBV3-2) and TRBJ1-2, with 10 bases that match TRBD1. Looked up from germline, CDR1 is LGHDT and CDR2 is YNNKEL (reference sequence). V dropped 1 base and J dropped 7; count of bases not matched to a gene: 6. CDR3 length: 15 amino acids. CDR3 bases: TGTGCCAGCAGCCAAGTCGGGACAGGGGCCAGTGGCTACACCTTC. It is translated as CASSQVGTGASGYTF.

The chain uses TRBV7-9 and TRBJ2-7; D not certain. V lost 3 bases to trimming and J lost 4 bases, with 16 bases between them. The germline CDR1 and CDR2 sequences are SEHNR and FQNEAQ (reference sequence). This CDR3 region has 15 residues. CDR3 bases: TGTGCCAGCAGCTTCTGGAGCGAGGCCGCTTACGAGCAGTACTTC. It is translated as CASSFWSEAAYEQYF.

This clone was detected only once. V usage is TRBV5-4 and J usage is TRBJ1-5, with TRBD1 matching over 9 bases. The CDR3 is 16 residues long. Germline V CDR1 and CDR2: SGHNT, YYREEE (reference sequence). The ends lost 4 bases at V and 3 bases at J; junction bases unmatched: 8. CDR3 sequence reads: CASSGGTGMDNQPQHF. The CDR3 region has the DNA TGTGCCAGCAGCGGGGGGACAGGGATGGACAATCAGCCCCAGCATTTT.

The rearrangement uses TRBV19 and TRBJ1-3; D not certain. The CDR3 has 15 amino acids. Germline V gene data show CDR1 as LNHDA and CDR2 as SQIVND (reference sequence). The V and J ends lost 6 bases and 0 bases respectively, with 12 bases between them. CDR3 region: CASSDTTFSGNTIYF. Here the CDR3 DNA reads TGTGCCAGTAGCGACACTACTTTCTCTGGAAACACCATATATTTT.

This clone was counted once. The J gene is TRBJ1-1, the V gene TRBV2, with no clear D. V was cut by 4 bases and J by 3 bases, with 9 bases left in between. From germline, CDR1 is SNHLY and CDR2 FYNNEI. The CDR3 spans 13 residues. CDR3 in DNA: TGTGCCAGCAGTGGGGAGACGTACACTGAAGCTTTCTTT. This gives the protein CASSGETYTEAFF.

V is TRBV5-6 and J is TRBJ1-3; 8 bases are a match to TRBD1. The CDR3 spans 14 residues. Looked up from germline, CDR1 is SGHDT and CDR2 is YYEEEE. The V gene end was trimmed by 7 bases and the J gene end by 0 bases; junction bases not matched to a gene: 3. In nucleotides, the CDR3 is TGTGCCAGCTTGGGACAGGCCTCTGGAAACACCATATATTTT. Protein: CASLGQASGNTIYF.

The chain links TRBV18 to TRBJ1-1; D unresolved. The V gene lost 1 base and the J gene lost 6 bases, with 15 bases spanning the gap. This CDR3 is 15 amino acids long. Looked up from germline, CDR1 is KGHSH and CDR2 is LQKENI. CDR3 amino acids: CASSPQELTISEAFF. CDR3 sequence (DNA): TGTGCCAGCTCACCACAAGAATTAACTATCTCTGAAGCTTTCTTT.